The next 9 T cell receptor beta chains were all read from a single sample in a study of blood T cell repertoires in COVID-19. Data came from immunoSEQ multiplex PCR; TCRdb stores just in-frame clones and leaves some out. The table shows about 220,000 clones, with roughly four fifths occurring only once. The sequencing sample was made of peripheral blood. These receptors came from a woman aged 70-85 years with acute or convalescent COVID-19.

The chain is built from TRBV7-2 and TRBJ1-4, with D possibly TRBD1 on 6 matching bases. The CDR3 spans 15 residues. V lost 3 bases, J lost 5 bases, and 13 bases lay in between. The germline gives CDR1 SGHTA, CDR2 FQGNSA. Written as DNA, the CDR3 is TGTGCCAGCAGCTTTACCCCACAGGGCAATGAAAAACTGTTTTTT. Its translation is CASSFTPQGNEKLFF. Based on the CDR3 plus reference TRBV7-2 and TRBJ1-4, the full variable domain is GAGVSQSPSNKVTEKGKDVELRCDPISGHTALYWYRQSLGQGLEFLIYFQGNSAPDKSGLPSDRFSAERTGGSVSTLTIQRTQQEDSAVYLCASSFTPQGNEKLFFGSGTQLSVL.

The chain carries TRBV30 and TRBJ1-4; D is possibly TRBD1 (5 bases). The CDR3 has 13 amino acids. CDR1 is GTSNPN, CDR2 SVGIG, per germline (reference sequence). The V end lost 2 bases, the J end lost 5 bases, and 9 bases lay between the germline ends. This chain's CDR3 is CAWSRQGNEKLFF. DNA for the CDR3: TGTGCCTGGAGTCGGCAGGGAAATGAAAAACTGTTTTTT.

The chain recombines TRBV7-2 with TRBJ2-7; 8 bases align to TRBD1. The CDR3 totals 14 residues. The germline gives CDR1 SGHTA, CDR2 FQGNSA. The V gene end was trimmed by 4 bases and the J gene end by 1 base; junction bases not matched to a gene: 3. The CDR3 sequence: CASSSGGASYEQYF. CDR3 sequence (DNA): TGTGCCAGCAGCTCAGGGGGCGCTTCCTACGAGCAGTACTTC.

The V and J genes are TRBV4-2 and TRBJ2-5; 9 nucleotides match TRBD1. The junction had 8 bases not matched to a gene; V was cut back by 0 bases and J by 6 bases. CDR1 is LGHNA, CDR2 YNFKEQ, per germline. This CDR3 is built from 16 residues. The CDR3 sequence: CASSQDRTGGRQTQYF. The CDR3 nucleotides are TGTGCCAGCAGCCAAGATAGAACAGGGGGCAGGCAGACCCAGTACTTC.

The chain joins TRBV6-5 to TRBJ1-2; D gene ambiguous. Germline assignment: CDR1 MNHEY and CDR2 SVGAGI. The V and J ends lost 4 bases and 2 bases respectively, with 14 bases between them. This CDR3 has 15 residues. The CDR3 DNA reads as TGTGCCAGCAGTTTCCGGGTAAACGGGAACTATGGCTACACCTTC. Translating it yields CASSFRVNGNYGYTF.

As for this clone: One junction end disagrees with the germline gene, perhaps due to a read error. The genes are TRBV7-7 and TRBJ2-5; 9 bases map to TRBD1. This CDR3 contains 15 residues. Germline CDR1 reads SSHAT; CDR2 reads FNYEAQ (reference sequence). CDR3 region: CASSKDRGYQETQYF. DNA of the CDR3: TGTGCTAGCAGCAAGGACAGGGGCTACCAAGAGACCCAGTACTTC.

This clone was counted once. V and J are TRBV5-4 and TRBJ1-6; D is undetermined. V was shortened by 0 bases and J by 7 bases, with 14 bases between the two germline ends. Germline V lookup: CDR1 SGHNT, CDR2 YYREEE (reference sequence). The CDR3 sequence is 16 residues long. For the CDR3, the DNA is TGTGCCAGCAGCTTGGTTTTGAATGCGGCAAATTCACCCCTCCACTTT. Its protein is CASSLVLNAANSPLHF.

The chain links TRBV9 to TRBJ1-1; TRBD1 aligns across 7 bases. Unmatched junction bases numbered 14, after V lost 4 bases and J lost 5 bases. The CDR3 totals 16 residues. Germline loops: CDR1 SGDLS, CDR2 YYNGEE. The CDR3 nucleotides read TGTGCCAGCAGCCGACAGACAGGGAGCGCAGCGACTGAAGCTTTCTTT. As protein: CASSRQTGSAATEAFF.

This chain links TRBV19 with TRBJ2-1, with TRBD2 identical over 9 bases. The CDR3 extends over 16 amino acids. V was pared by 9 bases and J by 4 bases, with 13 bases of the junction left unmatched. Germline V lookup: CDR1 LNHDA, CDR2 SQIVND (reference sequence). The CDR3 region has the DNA TGTGCCAGCCAGAGATGGGGCGGGGGGGCGTACAATGAGCAGTTCTTC. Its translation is CASQRWGGGAYNEQFF.